The entry below describes one TCR beta chain. No cognate antigen has been identified for it. No much larger clonotype is one base removed from it; base qualities were not supplied. CDR1 and CDR2, looked up from the germline V gene, are SGDLS and YYNGEE. Inclusive of the bounding cysteine and phenylalanine, the CDR3 is 16 residues long. The CDR3 DNA has 48 bases and is translated from base 1. V is cut back by 0 bases and J by 8 bases, with 6 bases in the junction unmatched. The sample originates from a study of long-term antiretroviral therapy in people with HIV (dated by TCRdb to between 2020 and 2023). Notes on the research overall: The earliest samples were collected roughly a decade before the 2015 WHO recommendation for immediate ART, at a time when ART was usually postponed until CD4 counts fell. A retrospective serial study tested whether changes in peripheral blood TRB repertoire composition and diversity were associated with ART initiation and durable HIV suppression. A total of 150 to 200 cryopreserved PBMC samples came from 30 or so adults with confirmed HIV infection and were collected serially over a mean of approximately six years (range 1-12). Of the roughly 30 participants with HIV, some 12 were female. Test extractions of a monoclonal T-cell line alongside under 35 polyclonal samples showed no cross-contamination during QIAcube processing. Overall study results and their limits: The repertoire was dominated across all time points by expanded TRB clones identified before ART initiation, although this dominance was seen to fluctuate and to decrease in many PLHIV after ART. Compared with controls, HIV repertoires had narrower CDR3 length ranges, and the network structure pointed to an antigen-experienced repertoire that shifted only slightly toward naive after ART. The samples span the years 2004 to 2017, and the ART regimens used may be less effective than current regimens. Starting ART was linked to a significant rise in TRB diversity, yet even after long-term ART the diversity remained significantly lower than in transplant donor controls. Inferences about post-ART repertoire changes are limited because no data were available on ART adherence, viral resistance or therapy changes. Because cell numbers in pre-ART samples were limited, unsorted PBMC were profiled instead of sorted CD4+ and CD8+ T cells. Limited PBMC availability meant only the TCR beta chain was sequenced, without alpha chain pairing.

Participants were included only if at least one PBMC sample before ART initiation and at least two post-ART samples were available. Every participant with HIV received treatment in the United States of America. Before DNA extraction, cryopreserved samples of roughly 0.95-10 million PBMC were thawed and washed. At the time of the earliest PBMC sample, participants with HIV were aged between roughly 23 and 60 years. PBMC samples were contributed by each participant from 1-4 timepoints before ART initiation and 2-8 timepoints after ART initiation, with a median of 7 samples. Serial HIV viral load, CD4+ T-cell count, ART history and demographic data were obtained for every participant. Genomic DNA was extracted from unsorted PBMC with a Qiagen kit on a QIAcube, processed in batches of 12 samples. Sequencing of the TRB variable region was done with the immunoSEQ hsTCRB v3.0 assay at survey level resolution. The target sequencing depth for TRB was about 40,000-50,000 T-cell genomes per sample. TRB libraries were pooled and sequenced on an Illumina MiSeq using a v3 150-cycle kit. Processing in the source paper ran as follows. Repertoire analysis was run in R within a reproducible Nextflow workflow that covered QC, data transformation and analysis. Custom analyses were implemented in LymphoSeq2, an R package for AIRR-Seq data exploration. A handful of samples that yielded fewer than 5000 total TRB sequences were excluded, so that 150 to 200 HIV repertoires were analyzed. Of the 188 retained HIV repertoires, 55 to 60 were collected before and under 150 after ART initiation. Repertoires were downsampled to 5000 TRB nucleotide sequences, and summary statistics were averaged over 100 downsampling iterations. The analysis kept only TRB sequences whose CDR3 regions were at least seven amino acids long. A Shannon entropy-derived clonality score and the Gini coefficient were used to measure diversity. In the repertoire networks, any two of the top 5000 CDR3 amino acid sequences were connected whenever the two sequences differed by an edit distance of one. For TRB CDR3 amino acid sequences, GLIPH2 was used to predict antigen specificity groups and MHC restriction. CDR3 amino acid sequences were matched against VDJdb and McPAS-TCR to flag known CMV, EBV, HIV or tissue antigen associations. Pre-ART, post-ART and control groups were compared with Wilcoxon signed-rank tests and Holm-Bonferroni correction. The table was pulled from immuneACCESS by TCRdb, which kept in-frame rearrangements only. Such tables lose some clones; where checked, under half of the loss comes from unresolved V genes, and the rest has no known cause. V, J and clone size derive from that table, while D and trimming were established from the DNA sequence. The sample table shows 30,000 or so clones, and 78% are seen once. Clones ranked in the top ten supply roughly 9.3% of the sample.

The sequence links TRBV9 to TRBJ1-4; TRBD1 matches 11 bases in the middle. Specimen: unsorted PBMCs, collected 1.5 years before starting antiretroviral therapy. The receptor comes from a man aged 18 to 29 with HIV. The DNA is as follows: TGTGCCAGCAGCGTAGCGGACAGGGGGCGCTGGGAAAAACTGTTTTTT. Translated, this is CASSVADRGRWEKLFF.